This T cell receptor beta chain was sequenced during a study of identifying expanded T cells in peripheral blood. Germline loops: CDR1 SGHDT, CDR2 YYEEEE. This CDR3 has 15 residues. Trimming shortened V by 0 bases and J by 3 bases, and 13 bases separated the two germline ends. Collection occurred without any documented infections or immune events in donors. Of note for this clone: Its antigen is currently unknown.

The protocol was immunoSEQ multiplex PCR, while the TCRdb copy is restricted to in-frame clones and leaves out a portion. The data hold about 78,000 clones, with 84% observed a single time. Study-wide results and limits: Approximately 2-week clone count variance significantly increased as total template count grew. Over two and four weeks, about 15 and 19 clones changed, versus around 1.2 between replicates.

This clonotype was obtained from a person aged 18 to 70 in good health. V and J are TRBV5-6 and TRBJ2-7, with D possibly matching TRBD1 (5 bases). Specimen: blood. This chain's CDR3 is CASSLAQGAHYEQYF. Written as DNA, the CDR3 is TGTGCCAGCAGCTTGGCGCAGGGCGCCCACTACGAGCAGTACTTC.